This T cell receptor beta chain was obtained from a study of blood T cell repertoires in COVID-19. Overall study: PBMCs, B-cell-depleted T cells, or T cells were the source of the cDNA or gDNA that made up the material.

The germline V gene encodes CDR1 KGHDR and CDR2 SFDVKD. J lost 1 base, V lost 3 bases, and 1 base had no gene match. This CDR3 has 14 residues. Generated by immunoSEQ multiplex PCR, the TCRdb table keeps only in-frame clones and is missing some. The sample has roughly 500,000 clones, 89% seen once. The Seattle site enrolled patients during active infection and followed them longitudinally. The material sequenced was peripheral blood. This chain connects TRBV24-1 to TRBJ1-2; TRBD1 matches 7 bases. This receptor was taken from a man between 18 and 29 years old with COVID-19, enrolled during active disease. CDR3: CATSDQGDNYGYTF. The CDR3 bases are TGTGCCACCAGTGATCAGGGGGATAACTATGGCTACACCTTC.